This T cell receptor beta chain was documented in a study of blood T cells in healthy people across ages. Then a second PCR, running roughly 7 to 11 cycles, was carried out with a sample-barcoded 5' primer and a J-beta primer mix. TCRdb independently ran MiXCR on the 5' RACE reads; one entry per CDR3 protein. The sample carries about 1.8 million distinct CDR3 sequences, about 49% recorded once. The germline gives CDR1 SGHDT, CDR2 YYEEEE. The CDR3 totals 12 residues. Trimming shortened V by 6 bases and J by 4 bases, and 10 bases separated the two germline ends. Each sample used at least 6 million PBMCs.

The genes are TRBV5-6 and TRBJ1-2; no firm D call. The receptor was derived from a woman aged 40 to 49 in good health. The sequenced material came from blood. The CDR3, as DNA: TGTGCCAGCAACCAGGACCTCTATGGCTACACCTTC. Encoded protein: CASNQDLYGYTF.